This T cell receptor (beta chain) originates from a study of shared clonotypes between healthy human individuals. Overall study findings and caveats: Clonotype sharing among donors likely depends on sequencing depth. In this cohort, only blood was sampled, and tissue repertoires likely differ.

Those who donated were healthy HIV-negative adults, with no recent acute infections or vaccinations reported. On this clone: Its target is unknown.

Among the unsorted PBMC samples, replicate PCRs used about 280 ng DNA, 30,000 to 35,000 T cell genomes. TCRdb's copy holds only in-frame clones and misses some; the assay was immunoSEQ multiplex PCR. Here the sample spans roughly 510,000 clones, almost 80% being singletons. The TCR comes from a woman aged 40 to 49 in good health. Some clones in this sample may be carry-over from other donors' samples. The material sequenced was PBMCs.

In DNA form, the CDR3 reads TGTGCCAGCAGTCCCTTGGGTCCGTACAATGAGCAGTTCTTC. Residues: CASSPLGPYNEQFF. V is TRBV6-6 and J is TRBJ2-1; D gene unclear. This CDR3 spans 14 amino acids. Germline lookup yields CDR1 MNHNY and CDR2 SVGAGI (reference sequence). With 5 bases removed from V and 4 bases from J, the gap between germline ends came to 12 bases.